The next 10 T cell receptor beta chains were all read from a single sample in a study of T-cell memory formation after mild COVID-19. In TCRdb, the 5' RACE reads were re-called with MiXCR into one record per CDR3 protein. The data contain roughly 510,000 distinct CDR3 sequences, 17% of them seen just once; the ten biggest clones take up roughly 7.7%. The sample was PBMCs or a T cell subset sorted from them (not recorded which). The source of these receptors is an adult woman who had mild COVID-19 (a few samples of this study predate the infection). Cell type and time point are not known.

This chain joins TRBV4-2 and TRBJ1-2; 7 positions match TRBD1. Germline CDR1 LGHNA, CDR2 YNFKEQ. The CDR3 length is 19 residues. The V and J ends lost 0 bases and 1 base, in that order; junction bases with no gene match: 14. The CDR3: CASSQDRGQSTRLNYGYTF. The CDR3 nucleotides read TGTGCCAGCAGCCAAGATAGGGGACAGAGTACTCGCCTTAACTATGGCTACACCTTC.

This chain joins TRBV12-3 or TRBV12-4 and TRBJ2-5, with TRBD2 matching over 8 bases. The CDR3 length is 16 residues. V gave up 6 bases and J gave up 1 base; unmatched junction bases: 10. For the CDR3, the DNA is TGTGCCAGCAGGGCTGGCAGCGGGAGCCGCCAAGAGACCCAGTACTTC. Translation gives CASRAGSGSRQETQYF.

This clonotype has more than one count but fewer than ten. V usage is TRBV7-9 and J usage is TRBJ2-7; the D gene is possibly TRBD1 (5 bases). V was cut by 1 base and J by 5 bases, with 6 bases left in between. The CDR3 runs 12 residues. Germline assignment: CDR1 SEHNR and CDR2 FQNEAQ (reference sequence). The CDR3 is CASSLEGDEQYF. The CDR3 nucleotides are TGTGCCAGCAGCTTAGAAGGGGACGAGCAGTACTTC.

This clonotype was picked up many times. This CDR3 is CASRKDGSLDTQYF. CDR3 sequence (DNA): TGCGCCAGCAGAAAGGACGGGAGCTTGGATACGCAGTATTTT. This chain uses TRBV5-1 with TRBJ2-3, with a weak D call TRBD2 (6 bases). The CDR3 is made up of 14 amino acids. V was pared by 5 bases and J by 6 bases, with 16 bases between. Germline loops: CDR1 SGHRS, CDR2 YFSETQ. The whole variable domain, filled in from reference TRBV5-1 and TRBJ2-3, reads KAGVTQTPRYLIKTRGQQVTLSCSPISGHRSVSWYQQTPGQGLQFLFEYFSETQRNKGNFPGRFSGRQFSNSRSEMNVSTLELGDSALYLCASRKDGSLDTQYFGPGTRLTVL.

This clonotype was found many times. The chain carries TRBV7-9 and TRBJ1-4; D is unresolved. CDR1 SEHNR and CDR2 FQNEAQ come from the germline V gene (reference sequence). The V end was cut by 2 bases, the J end by 5 bases, with 0 bases between. The CDR3 covers 11 residues. In DNA, the CDR3 is TGTGCCAGCAGCTTAAATGAAAAACTGTTTTTT. Its translation: CASSLNEKLFF.

This chain joins TRBV7-3 and TRBJ2-7, with 8 bases fitting TRBD2. The CDR3 sequence is 17 residues long. Looked up from germline, CDR1 is SGHTA and CDR2 is FQGTGA. The junction had 11 bases not matched to a gene; V was cut back by 4 bases and J by 0 bases. CDR3 nucleotides: TGTGCCAGCAGCTCTTGGGGGCTAGCGGGTACCTCCTACGAGCAGTACTTC. Translating it yields CASSSWGLAGTSYEQYF. The variable domain in full, completed from reference TRBV7-3 and TRBJ2-7, reads GAGVSQTPSNKVTEKGKYVELRCDPISGHTALYWYRQSLGQGPEFLIYFQGTGAADDSGLPNDRFFAVRPEGSVSTLKIQRTERGDSAVYLCASSSWGLAGTSYEQYFGPGTRLTVT.

This clonotype appeared a few times. The V and J genes are TRBV7-6 and TRBJ2-5; 14 bases agree with TRBD2. CDR1 SGHVS and CDR2 FNYEAQ come from the germline V gene. The CDR3 is made up of 17 amino acids. With V trimmed by 5 bases and J by 6 bases, 11 bases remained unmatched. The CDR3 bases are TGTGCCAGCAGCCTCGCCGGGACTAGCGGGAGAGGGCAGACCCAGTACTTC. Its translation: CASSLAGTSGRGQTQYF.

This chain connects TRBV21-1 to TRBJ1-1. TRBV21-1 corresponds to a pseudogene. The CDR3 is 14 amino acids. The CDR3 nucleotides are TGTGCCAGCAGCAAAGCCTCCCCAGGAAGGAAAGCTTTCTTT. It yields the protein CASSKASPGRKAFF.

This clonotype occurred a few times. This chain connects TRBV2 to TRBJ2-1; TRBD1 matches 7 bases. V lost 3 bases to trimming and J lost 0 bases; unmatched junction nucleotides: 8. CDR3 length: 17 amino acids. The germline V gene encodes CDR1 SNHLY and CDR2 FYNNEI. The CDR3 spells CASSERGRLHSYNEQFF. CDR3 in DNA: TGTGCCAGCAGTGAGAGGGGGCGGCTACACTCCTACAATGAGCAGTTCTTC.

The V and J genes are TRBV5-6 and TRBJ2-5, with 9 nucleotides matching TRBD2. J was trimmed by 5 bases and V by 3 bases; bases with no gene match: 11. This CDR3 is built from 16 residues. The germline V gene has CDR1 SGHDT and CDR2 YYEEEE. This CDR3 reads CASSSLAGESLETQYF. The CDR3 DNA reads TGTGCCAGCAGCTCCTTAGCGGGGGAGAGTCTGGAGACCCAGTACTTC.